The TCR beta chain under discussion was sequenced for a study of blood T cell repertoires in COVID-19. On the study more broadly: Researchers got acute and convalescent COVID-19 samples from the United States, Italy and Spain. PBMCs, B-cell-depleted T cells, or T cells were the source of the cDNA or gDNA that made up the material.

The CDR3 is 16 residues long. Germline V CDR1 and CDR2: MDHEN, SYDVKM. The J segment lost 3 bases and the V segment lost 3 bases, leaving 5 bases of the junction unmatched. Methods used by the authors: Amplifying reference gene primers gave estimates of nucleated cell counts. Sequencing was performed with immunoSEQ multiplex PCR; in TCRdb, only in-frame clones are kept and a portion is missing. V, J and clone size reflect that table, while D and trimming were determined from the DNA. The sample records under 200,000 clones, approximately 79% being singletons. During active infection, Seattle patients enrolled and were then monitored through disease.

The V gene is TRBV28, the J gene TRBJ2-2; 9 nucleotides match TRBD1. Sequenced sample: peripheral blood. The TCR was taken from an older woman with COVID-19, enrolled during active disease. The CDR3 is CASSLATGGYTGELFF. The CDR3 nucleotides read TGTGCCAGCAGTTTGGCGACAGGGGGGTACACCGGGGAGCTGTTTTTT.